This TCR beta chain was captured in a study of CD8+ T cells in alopecia areata. Trimming cost V 0 bases and J 1 base, with 11 bases left between them. Germline V gene data show CDR1 as MNHEY and CDR2 as SVGAGI. The CDR3 is 16 amino acids. Treatment of the sample: oral pan-JAK inhibitor, 5-10 mg twice daily. RNA extraction and reverse transcription yielded cDNA as sequencing template. Some clones are missing from TCRdb's copy, which holds only in-frame ones; the method was immunoSEQ multiplex PCR. The data hold 42,000 or so clones, with 80% to 95% observed a single time. The sequence came from a human donor with alopecia areata. This specimen was CD8+ T cells sorted from blood, taken at week 24, from a patient treated with tofacitinib. V usage is TRBV6-5 and J usage is TRBJ2-3; a weak D match, TRBD2 (6 bases). The CDR3 region is CASSYSRGGGTDTQYF. CDR3 DNA sequence: TGTGCCAGCAGTTACTCGAGAGGAGGGGGCACAGATACGCAGTATTTT.